The subject of this entry is one T cell receptor beta chain. Its antigen is not identified. The PCR had 60 Vbeta and 13 Jbeta primers. Profiled with immunoSEQ multiplex PCR; TCRdb holds only in-frame clones, not every one. Of about 82,000 clones in the sample, roughly four fifths were seen once. The CDR3 covers 13 residues. V shed 9 bases and J 6 bases; nucleotides not matched to a gene: 9. The germline V gene has CDR1 LNHDA and CDR2 SQIVND (reference sequence). The data derive from a study of cytomegalovirus exposure and HLA in healthy donors. Study conclusions and caveats: As confirmed in vitro, three CMV-associated chains were specific for CMV antigens.

This sequence joins TRBV19 and TRBJ2-7; 9 bases are a match to TRBD1. Sequencing was carried out using PBMCs. The TCR sequence derives from a human donor in good health. CDR3 sequence: CASRDRVFREQYF. Here the CDR3 DNA reads TGTGCCAGCCGGGACAGGGTTTTTCGCGAGCAGTACTTC.